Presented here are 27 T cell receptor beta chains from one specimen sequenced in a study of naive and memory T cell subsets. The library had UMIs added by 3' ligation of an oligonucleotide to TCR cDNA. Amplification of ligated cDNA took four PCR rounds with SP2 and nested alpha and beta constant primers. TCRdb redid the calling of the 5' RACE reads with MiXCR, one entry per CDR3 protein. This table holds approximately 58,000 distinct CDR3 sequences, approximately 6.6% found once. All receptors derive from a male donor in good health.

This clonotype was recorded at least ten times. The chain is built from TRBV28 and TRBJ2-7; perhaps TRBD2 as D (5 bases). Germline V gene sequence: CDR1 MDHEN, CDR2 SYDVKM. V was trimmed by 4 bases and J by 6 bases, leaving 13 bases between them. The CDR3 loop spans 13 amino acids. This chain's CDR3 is CASSSSRGSEQYF. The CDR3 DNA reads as TGTGCCAGCAGTTCCTCACGAGGGAGCGAGCAGTACTTC.

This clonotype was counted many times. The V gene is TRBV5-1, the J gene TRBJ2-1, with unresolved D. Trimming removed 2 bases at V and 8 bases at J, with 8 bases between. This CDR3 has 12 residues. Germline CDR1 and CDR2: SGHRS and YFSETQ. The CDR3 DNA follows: TGCGCCAGCAGCTTTAGTCAGTATGAGCAGTTCTTC. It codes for CASSFSQYEQFF.

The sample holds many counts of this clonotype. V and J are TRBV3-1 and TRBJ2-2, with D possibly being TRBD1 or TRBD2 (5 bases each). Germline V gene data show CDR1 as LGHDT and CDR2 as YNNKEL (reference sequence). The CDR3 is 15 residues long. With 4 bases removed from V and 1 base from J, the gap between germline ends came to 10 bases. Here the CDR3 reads CASSRGPLNTGELFF. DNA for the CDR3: TGTGCCAGCAGCCGGGGACCGCTGAACACCGGGGAGCTGTTTTTT.

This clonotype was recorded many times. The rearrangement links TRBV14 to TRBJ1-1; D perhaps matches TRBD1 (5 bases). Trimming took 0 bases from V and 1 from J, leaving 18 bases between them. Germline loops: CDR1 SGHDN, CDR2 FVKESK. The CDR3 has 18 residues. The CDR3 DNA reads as TGTGCCAGCAGCCAAGACCCTTTTTTTGCAGGGACGAACACTGAAGCTTTCTTT. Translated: CASSQDPFFAGTNTEAFF.

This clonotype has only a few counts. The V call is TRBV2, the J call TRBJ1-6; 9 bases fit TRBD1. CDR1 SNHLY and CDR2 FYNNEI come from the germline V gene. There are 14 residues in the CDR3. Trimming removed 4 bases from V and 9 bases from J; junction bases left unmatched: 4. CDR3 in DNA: TGTGCCAGCAGTGCGACAGGGGGAAGTTCACCCCTCCACTTT. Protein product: CASSATGGSSPLHF.

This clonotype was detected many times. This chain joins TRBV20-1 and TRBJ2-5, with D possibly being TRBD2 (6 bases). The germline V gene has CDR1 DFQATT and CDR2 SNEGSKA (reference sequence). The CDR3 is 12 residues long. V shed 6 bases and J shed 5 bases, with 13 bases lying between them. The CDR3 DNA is TGCAGTGCCCTGCGGGATGGGGAGACCCAGTACTTC. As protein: CSALRDGETQYF.

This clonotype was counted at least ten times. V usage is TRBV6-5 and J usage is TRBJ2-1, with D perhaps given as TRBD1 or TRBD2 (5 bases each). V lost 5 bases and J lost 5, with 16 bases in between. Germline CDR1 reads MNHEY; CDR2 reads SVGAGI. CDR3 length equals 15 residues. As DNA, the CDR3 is TGTGCCAGCAGTCGTACGGGGCGGCGGAACAATGAGCAGTTCTTC. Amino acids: CASSRTGRRNNEQFF.

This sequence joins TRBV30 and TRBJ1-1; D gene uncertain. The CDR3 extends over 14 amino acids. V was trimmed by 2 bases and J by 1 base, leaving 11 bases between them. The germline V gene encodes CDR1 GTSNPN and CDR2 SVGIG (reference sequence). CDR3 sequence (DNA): TGTGCCTGGAGTCCTTGGAGGGAGAACACTGAAGCTTTCTTT. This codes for CAWSPWRENTEAFF.

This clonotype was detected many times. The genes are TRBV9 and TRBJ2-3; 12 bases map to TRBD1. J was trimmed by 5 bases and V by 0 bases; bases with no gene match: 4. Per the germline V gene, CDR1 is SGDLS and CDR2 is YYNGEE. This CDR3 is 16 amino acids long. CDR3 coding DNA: TGTGCCAGCAGCGTAGAGGGACAGGGGGCAGTAGATACGCAGTATTTT. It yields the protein CASSVEGQGAVDTQYF.

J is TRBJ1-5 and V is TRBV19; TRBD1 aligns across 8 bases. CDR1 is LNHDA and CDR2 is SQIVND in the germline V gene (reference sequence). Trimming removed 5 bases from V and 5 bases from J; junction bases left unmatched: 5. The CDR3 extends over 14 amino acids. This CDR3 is CASSFRGPDQPQHF. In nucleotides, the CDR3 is TGTGCCAGTAGTTTCAGGGGGCCGGATCAGCCCCAGCATTTT.

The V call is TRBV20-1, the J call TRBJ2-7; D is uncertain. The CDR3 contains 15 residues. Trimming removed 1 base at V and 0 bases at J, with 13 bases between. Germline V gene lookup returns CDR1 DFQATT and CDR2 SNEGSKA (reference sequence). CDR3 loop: CSARVAAAPSYEQYF. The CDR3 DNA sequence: TGCAGTGCTAGAGTGGCGGCAGCACCCTCCTACGAGCAGTACTTC.

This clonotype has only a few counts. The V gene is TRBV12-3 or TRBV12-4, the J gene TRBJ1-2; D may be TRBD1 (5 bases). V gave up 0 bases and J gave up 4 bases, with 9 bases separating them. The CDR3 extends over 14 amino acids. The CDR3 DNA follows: TGTGCCAGCAGTTTAGCCGGGACCTCCTATGGCTACACCTTC. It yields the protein CASSLAGTSYGYTF.

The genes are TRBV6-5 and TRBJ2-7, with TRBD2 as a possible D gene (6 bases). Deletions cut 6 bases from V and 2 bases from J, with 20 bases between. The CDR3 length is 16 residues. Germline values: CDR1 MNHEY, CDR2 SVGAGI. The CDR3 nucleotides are TGTGCCAGCAGCCCGTCGAGTAGCGGTATAGCCTACGAGCAGTACTTC. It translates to CASSPSSSGIAYEQYF.

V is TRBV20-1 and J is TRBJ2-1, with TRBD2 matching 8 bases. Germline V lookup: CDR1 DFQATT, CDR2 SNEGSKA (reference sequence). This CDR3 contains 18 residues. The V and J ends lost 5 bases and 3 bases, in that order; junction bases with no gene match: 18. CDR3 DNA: TGCAGTGCTCCCATTCCTAGCGCCGCGGGAGGAGTCTACAATGAGCAGTTCTTC. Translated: CSAPIPSAAGGVYNEQFF.

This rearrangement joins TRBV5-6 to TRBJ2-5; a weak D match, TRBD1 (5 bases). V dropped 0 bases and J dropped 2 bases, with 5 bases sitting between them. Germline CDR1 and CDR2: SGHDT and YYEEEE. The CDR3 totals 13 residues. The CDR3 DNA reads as TGTGCCAGCAGCTTGGGACAGCAAGAGACCCAGTACTTC. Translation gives CASSLGQQETQYF. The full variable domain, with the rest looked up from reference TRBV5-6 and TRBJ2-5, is DAGVTQSPTHLIKTRGQQVTLRCSPKSGHDTVSWYQQALGQGPQFIFQYYEEEERQRGNFPDRFSGHQFPNYSSELNVNALLLGDSALYLCASSLGQQETQYFGPGTRLLVL.

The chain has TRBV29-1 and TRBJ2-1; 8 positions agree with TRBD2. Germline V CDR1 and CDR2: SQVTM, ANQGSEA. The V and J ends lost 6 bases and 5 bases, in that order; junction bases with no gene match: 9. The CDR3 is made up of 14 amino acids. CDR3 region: CSVCHGGGDNEQFF. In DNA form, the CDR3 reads TGCAGCGTGTGCCACGGGGGGGGGGACAATGAGCAGTTCTTC.

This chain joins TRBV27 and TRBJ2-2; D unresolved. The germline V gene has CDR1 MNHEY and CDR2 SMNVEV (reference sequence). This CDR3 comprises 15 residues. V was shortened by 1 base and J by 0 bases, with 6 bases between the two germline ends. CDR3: CASSLWAANTGELFF. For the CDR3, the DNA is TGTGCCAGCAGTTTATGGGCAGCGAACACCGGGGAGCTGTTTTTT.

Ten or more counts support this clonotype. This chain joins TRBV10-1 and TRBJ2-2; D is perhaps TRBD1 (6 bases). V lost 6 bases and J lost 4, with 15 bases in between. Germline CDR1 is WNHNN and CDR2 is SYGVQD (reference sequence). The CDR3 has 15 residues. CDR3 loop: CASRDLQGSTGELFF. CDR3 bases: TGCGCCAGCAGGGATCTACAGGGCTCCACCGGGGAGCTGTTTTTT.

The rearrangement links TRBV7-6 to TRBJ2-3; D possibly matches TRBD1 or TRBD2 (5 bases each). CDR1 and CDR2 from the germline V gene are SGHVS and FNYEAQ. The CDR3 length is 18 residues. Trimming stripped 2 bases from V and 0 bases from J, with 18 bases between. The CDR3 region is CASSLLGTGKASTDTQYF. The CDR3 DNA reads TGTGCCAGCAGCTTACTGGGGACGGGCAAGGCTAGCACAGATACGCAGTATTTT.

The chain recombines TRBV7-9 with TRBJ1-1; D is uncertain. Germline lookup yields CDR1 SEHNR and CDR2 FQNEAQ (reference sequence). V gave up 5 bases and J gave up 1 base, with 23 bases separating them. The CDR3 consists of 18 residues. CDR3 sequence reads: CASSVLRRGLRGNTEAFF. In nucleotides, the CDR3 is TGTGCCAGCAGCGTCCTACGCCGCGGGCTCCGCGGGAACACTGAAGCTTTCTTT.

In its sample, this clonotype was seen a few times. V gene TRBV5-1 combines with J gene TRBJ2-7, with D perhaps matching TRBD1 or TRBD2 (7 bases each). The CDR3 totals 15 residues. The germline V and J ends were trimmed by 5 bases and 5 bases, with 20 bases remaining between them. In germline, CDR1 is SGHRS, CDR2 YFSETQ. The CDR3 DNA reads TGCGCCAGCAGACCTCCCCTCAGGGGGGGCGACGAGCAGTACTTC. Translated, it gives CASRPPLRGGDEQYF.

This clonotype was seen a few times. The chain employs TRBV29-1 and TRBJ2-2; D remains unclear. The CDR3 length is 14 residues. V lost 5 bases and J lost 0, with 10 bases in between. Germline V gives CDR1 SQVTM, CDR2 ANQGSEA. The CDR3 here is CSVLTATNTGELFF. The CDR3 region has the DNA TGCAGCGTTTTAACTGCCACGAACACCGGGGAGCTGTTTTTT.

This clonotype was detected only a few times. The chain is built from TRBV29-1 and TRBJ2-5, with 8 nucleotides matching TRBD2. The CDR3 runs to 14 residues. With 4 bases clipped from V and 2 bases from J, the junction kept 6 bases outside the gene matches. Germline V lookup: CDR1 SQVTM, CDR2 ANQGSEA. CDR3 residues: CSVVVAGKQETQYF. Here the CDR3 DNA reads TGCAGCGTTGTCGTAGCGGGGAAGCAAGAGACCCAGTACTTC. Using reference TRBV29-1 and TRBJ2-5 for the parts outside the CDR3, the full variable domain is SAVISQKPSRDICQRGTSLTIQCQVDSQVTMMFWYRQQPGQSLTLIATANQGSEATYESGFVIDKFPISRPNLTFSTLTVSNMSPEDSSIYLCSVVVAGKQETQYFGPGTRLLVL.

The CDR3 region is CASSFRAGGPGEQYF. Here the CDR3 DNA reads TGTGCCAGCAGCTTCCGAGCGGGGGGGCCTGGTGAGCAGTACTTC. The rearrangement links TRBV13 to TRBJ2-7, with 10 bases matching TRBD2. The CDR3 has 15 amino acids. CDR1 and CDR2 (germline): PRHDT, FYEKMQ (reference sequence). V shed 3 bases, J shed 7 bases, and the junction held 9 bases outside the gene matches.

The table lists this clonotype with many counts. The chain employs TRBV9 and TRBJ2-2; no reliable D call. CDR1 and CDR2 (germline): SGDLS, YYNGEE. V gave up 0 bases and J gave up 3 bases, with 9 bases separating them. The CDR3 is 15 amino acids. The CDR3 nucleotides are TGTGCCAGCAGCGTAGCCGCTTCTCACACCGGGGAGCTGTTTTTT. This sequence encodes CASSVAASHTGELFF.

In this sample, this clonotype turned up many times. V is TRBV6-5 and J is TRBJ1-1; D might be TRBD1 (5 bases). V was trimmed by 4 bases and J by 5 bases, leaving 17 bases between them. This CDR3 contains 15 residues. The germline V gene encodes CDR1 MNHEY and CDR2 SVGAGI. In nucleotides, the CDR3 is TGTGCCAGCAGTTCCCTGGCGGAGGGACGGACTGAAGCTTTCTTT. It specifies CASSSLAEGRTEAFF.

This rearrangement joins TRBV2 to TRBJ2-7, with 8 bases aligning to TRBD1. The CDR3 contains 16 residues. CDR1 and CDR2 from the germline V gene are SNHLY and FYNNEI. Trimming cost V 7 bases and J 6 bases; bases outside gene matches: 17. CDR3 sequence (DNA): TGTGCCAGCAATCCGCAGGGGGGACAGGCGTCATCCGAGCAGTACTTC. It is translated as CASNPQGGQASSEQYF.